The sequence of this T cell receptor (beta chain) was determined in a study of T cell responses to AZD1222 COVID-19 vaccine. Clones were read by immunoSEQ multiplex PCR, and TCRdb kept only the in-frame ones, dropping some. The sample records around 130,000 clones, around 90% being singletons. Study results and limitations: Females made up more of the donors, who were largely white British, and clonal diversity may have come out too low. Spike-specific TCR breadth and depth were elevated following two AZD1222 doses.

To note about this clone: Its antigen is still unknown.

V shed 0 bases, J shed 3 bases, and the junction held 6 bases outside the gene matches. The V gene's germline CDR1 is SGHVS and CDR2 FQNEAQ. The CDR3 extends over 16 amino acids. The chain links TRBV7-8 to TRBJ2-7; 9 nucleotides match TRBD1. This receptor was taken from an adult who received the AZD1222 COVID-19 vaccine. Sample: peripheral blood, taken 28 days after the second AZD1222 dose. CDR3 in amino acids: CASSLAPGQGNYEQYF. CDR3 DNA: TGTGCCAGCAGCTTAGCTCCGGGACAGGGTAACTACGAGCAGTACTTC.